This TCR beta chain was obtained from a study of T cell changes during pregnancy in multiple sclerosis. Data came from immunoSEQ multiplex PCR; TCRdb stores just in-frame clones and leaves some out. The profile shows about 28,000 clones, roughly 87% of them singletons. CDR1 SGHRS and CDR2 YFSETQ come from the germline V gene. The CDR3 covers 16 residues. The ends were cut back, 0 bases at V and 1 base at J, with 12 bases in the middle. V usage is TRBV5-1 and J usage is TRBJ2-3, with D possibly TRBD2 on 6 matching bases. The sequences come from CD4+ T cells from peripheral blood mononuclear cells, collected in the second trimester of pregnancy. This sequence originates from a female donor with multiple sclerosis, enrolled in a pregnancy study. The CDR3 is CASSLAGGSGTDTQYF. The CDR3 DNA reads as TGCGCCAGCAGCTTGGCCGGGGGTTCCGGCACAGATACGCAGTATTTT.